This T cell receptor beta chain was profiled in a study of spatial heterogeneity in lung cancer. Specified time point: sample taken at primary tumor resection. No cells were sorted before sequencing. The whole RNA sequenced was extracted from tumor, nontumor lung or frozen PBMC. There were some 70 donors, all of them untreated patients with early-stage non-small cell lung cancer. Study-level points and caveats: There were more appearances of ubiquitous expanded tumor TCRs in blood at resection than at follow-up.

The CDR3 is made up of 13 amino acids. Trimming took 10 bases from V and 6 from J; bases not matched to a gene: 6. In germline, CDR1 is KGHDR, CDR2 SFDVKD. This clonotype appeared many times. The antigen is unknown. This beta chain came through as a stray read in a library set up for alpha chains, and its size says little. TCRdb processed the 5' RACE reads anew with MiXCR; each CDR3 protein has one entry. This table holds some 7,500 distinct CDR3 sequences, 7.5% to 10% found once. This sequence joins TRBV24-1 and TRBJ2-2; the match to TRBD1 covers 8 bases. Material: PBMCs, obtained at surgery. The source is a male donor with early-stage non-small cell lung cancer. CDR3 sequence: CATGTGMSGELFF. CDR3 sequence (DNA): TGTGCCACTGGGACAGGAATGTCCGGGGAGCTGTTTTTT.